One TCR beta chain is described in this entry. Antigen unknown. Uncontrolled infection, other autoimmune disease, pregnancy or lactation led to exclusion. Diagnoses were made from clinical symptoms, serum measures (thyroxine and TRAb), thyroid ultrasound and orbital computed tomography. The record originates from a study of T cells in Graves' hyperthyroidism and ophthalmopathy. The CDR3 consists of 16 residues. The V gene lost 6 bases and the J gene lost 0 bases, with 15 bases spanning the gap. The germline V gene encodes CDR1 LNHNV and CDR2 YYDKDF (reference sequence). TCR beta CDR3 region amplification was performed from RNA transcripts. RT-PCR in the first round (using the HTBI primer set) targeted the TCR CDR3. TCRdb reprocessed the multiplex PCR reads via MiXCR and lists one record per CDR3 protein. This sample has 250,000 to 350,000 distinct CDR3 sequences, with around 22% found just once. Findings of the study overall: The majority of expanded thyroid clonotypes above 0.001 also appeared in blood. The model forecast ophthalmopathy, anticipating it by a median approximately 6.1 months before onset.

This rearrangement joins TRBV15 to TRBJ1-3; D possibly corresponds to TRBD1 (6 bases). Material for sequencing was blood. This clonotype originated in a man aged 25 to 40 with Graves' ophthalmopathy. CDR3 DNA: TGTGCCACCAGAGAAGGGGGGGGTACCTCTGGAAACACCATATATTTT. Its translation: CATREGGGTSGNTIYF.